A selection of T cell receptor beta chains follows, all from one sample in a study of control samples from healthy donors and cancer patients. Sequencing used immunoSEQ multiplex PCR; TCRdb keeps in-frame clones, though not all of them. The table records 150,000 or so clones, over 85% of them present only once. The sequenced material came from blood. The receptors come from a man aged 35 to 55 in good health. Each CDR3 is given with its conserved first and last residue. A D gene is named only where the DNA matches it firmly. Clone size appears in some rows only: once, few, many, or a class for an expanded clone.

V,J,D,size,DNA,CDR3
TRBV15,TRBJ2-1,TRBD1,NA,TGTGCCACCAGCAGGTTTACTCCCGGGACAGGGAATGAGCAGTTCTTC,CATSRFTPGTGNEQFF
TRBV10-2,TRBJ1-4,TRBD1,NA,TGCGCCAGCAGCGCCGACAGGGTGGGCTTTAATGAAAAACTGTTTTTT,CASSADRVGFNEKLFF
TRBV10-3,TRBJ2-3,NA,NA,TGTGCCATCAGGAGACAGGGAGGGAGCACAGATACGCAGTATTTT,CAIRRQGGSTDTQYF
TRBV10-1,TRBJ1-1,NA,NA,TGCGCCAGCAGATCCCAAGGACAGACTGAAGCTTTCTTT,CASRSQGQTEAFF
TRBV28,TRBJ2-7,TRBD1,NA,TGTGCCAGCAGTCCAAAGGACAGGCTCTACGAGCAGTACTTC,CASSPKDRLYEQYF
TRBV18,TRBJ1-1,NA,NA,TGTGCCAGCGACCTTGGGAACACTGAAGCTTTCTTT,CASDLGNTEAFF
TRBV27,TRBJ2-7,NA,NA,TGTGCCAGCGGAGCAGGGGGGCCGTCTTACGAGCAGTACTTC,CASGAGGPSYEQYF
TRBV5-4,TRBJ1-1,NA,NA,TGTGCCAGCAGCTTAGGACAAACCACTGAAGCTTTCTTT,CASSLGQTTEAFF
TRBV7-9,TRBJ1-4,NA,NA,TGTGCCAGCGGGGGGGTAGGCAGCCTTCGAAAACTGTTTTTT,CASGGVGSLRKLFF
TRBV9,TRBJ2-3,TRBD2,NA,TGTGCCAGCAGCCGAGGACTAGCGGGGGGGCCCGCCACAGATACGCAGTATTTT,CASSRGLAGGPATDTQYF
TRBV6-5,TRBJ1-5,NA,once,TGTGCCACCCGGGGCCAACTACATCAGCCCCAGCATTTT,CATRGQLHQPQHF
TRBV6-5,TRBJ1-2,NA,NA,TGTGCCAGCAGCCTCGACAGAGCCTCCTATGGCTACACCTTC,CASSLDRASYGYTF
TRBV9,TRBJ2-3,NA,NA,TGTGCCAGCAGCGTAGCGGAGAGGGCTGGAGATACGCAGTATTTT,CASSVAERAGDTQYF
TRBV6-5,TRBJ1-1,NA,NA,TGTGCCAGCAGTTACGGCCAAGCTCGGACTGAAGCTTTCTTT,CASSYGQARTEAFF
TRBV3-1/TRBV3-2,TRBJ2-6,NA,NA,TGTGCCAGCAGCCAAGATCGGCACCCCTCTGGGGCCAACGTCCTGACTTTC,CASSQDRHPSGANVLTF
TRBV20-1,TRBJ1-1,NA,few,TGCAGTGCTAGAGGTGCCACTGAAGCTTTCTTT,CSARGATEAFF
TRBV4-1,TRBJ1-4,TRBD1,NA,TGCGCCAGCAGCCCTATGGGACAGGGGAACGAAAAACTGTTTTTT,CASSPMGQGNEKLFF
TRBV28,TRBJ1-2,NA,NA,TGTGCCAGCAGTTCACCTCCGGACGGAAGGAAGTATGGCTACACCTTC,CASSSPPDGRKYGYTF
TRBV2,TRBJ2-7,NA,NA,TGTGCCAGCAGTGACGGAGCAGGGAGAAGCTCCTACGAGCAGTACTTC,CASSDGAGRSSYEQYF
TRBV7-6,TRBJ2-1,TRBD1,NA,TGTGCCAGCAGCCTGACGGACAGGACCGGGCATGAGCAGTTCTTC,CASSLTDRTGHEQFF
TRBV7-9,TRBJ1-1,NA,NA,TGTGCCAGCAGCCCCCCGGGACATCAGGGAACTGAAGCTTTCTTT,CASSPPGHQGTEAFF
TRBV2,TRBJ2-7,NA,NA,TGTGCCAGCAGTGAAAGGGCCTACGAGCAGTACTTC,CASSERAYEQYF
TRBV6-5,TRBJ1-3,NA,once,TGTGCCAGCAGTTACGGGGGGACTACCCGGAACACCATATATTTT,CASSYGGTTRNTIYF
TRBV6-5,TRBJ1-2,TRBD1,NA,TGTGCCAGCAGCCCCGGGACAGTCTCTCTCTATGGCTACACCTTC,CASSPGTVSLYGYTF
TRBV24-1,TRBJ2-2,NA,NA,TGTGCCACCTCACGGCGTCGCGGCAACACCGGGGAGCTGTTTTTT,CATSRRRGNTGELFF
TRBV7-2,TRBJ1-3,NA,NA,TGTGCCAGCAGCCCACAAAAGGGGGGAAACACCATATATTTT,CASSPQKGGNTIYF
TRBV2,TRBJ1-2,NA,NA,TGTGCCAGCAGTCTTGAGGGGCGAACGGGAGGCTACACCTTC,CASSLEGRTGGYTF
TRBV5-1,TRBJ2-1,TRBD2,NA,TGCGCCAGCAGCCCGCGGGGGGCCGGTGTCCCTAGCACCTACAATGAGCAGTTCTTC,CASSPRGAGVPSTYNEQFF
TRBV28,TRBJ1-5,NA,NA,TGTGCCAGCAGCCCTGAAGACAGGATCAATCAGCCCCAGCATTTT,CASSPEDRINQPQHF
TRBV12-3/TRBV12-4,TRBJ2-3,NA,NA,TGTGCCAGCAGTCCGTACAGCCCAGATACGCAGTATTTT,CASSPYSPDTQYF
TRBV14,TRBJ2-7,NA,NA,TGTGCCAGCAGCTCCTCCTCCGTGCAGTACTTC,CASSSSSVQYF
TRBV5-1,TRBJ2-6,NA,NA,TGCGCCAGCAGCTACAACAGGGCTGGGGCCAACGTCCTGACTTTC,CASSYNRAGANVLTF
TRBV27,TRBJ2-7,NA,NA,TGTGCCAGCAGTCCGGCCGGGGTGGAGGGGCAGTACTTC,CASSPAGVEGQYF
TRBV10-1,TRBJ2-7,NA,NA,TGCGCCAGCAGTTTTCCTACAGGGGAGGTTTACGACGAGCAGTACTTC,CASSFPTGEVYDEQYF
TRBV6-1,TRBJ2-5,NA,NA,TGTGCCAGCAGTGAAGCGCTTGGGTGGCAGCAAGAGACCCAGTACTTC,CASSEALGWQQETQYF
TRBV9,TRBJ1-1,TRBD1,NA,TGTGCCAGCAGCGCCACAGGGGATGGGAGCACTGAAGCTTTCTTT,CASSATGDGSTEAFF
TRBV5-8,TRBJ1-6,NA,NA,TGTGCCAGCAACCTACACTCCGGTCGTCATTCACCCCTCCACTTT,CASNLHSGRHSPLHF
TRBV5-6,TRBJ2-7,TRBD1,NA,TGTGCCAGCAGCTTGGCTTACAGGGGCGGCCCCAGCTCCTACGAGCAGTACTTC,CASSLAYRGGPSSYEQYF
TRBV30,TRBJ1-2,NA,few,TGTGCCTGGAGTAAAGGATTCAGGACGAATGGCTACACCTTC,CAWSKGFRTNGYTF
TRBV28,TRBJ1-1,NA,NA,TGTGCCAGCAGTAAGAGGGGCAACACTGAAGCTTTCTTT,CASSKRGNTEAFF
TRBV5-1,TRBJ2-7,TRBD2,once,TGCGCCAGCAGCTGGGGGACTACCTACGAGCAGTACTTC,CASSWGTTYEQYF
TRBV7-7,TRBJ2-1,TRBD2,NA,TGTGCCAGCAGCCCAGGAGGGACTAGCGGGGGGATCGGGCAGTTCTTC,CASSPGGTSGGIGQFF